This T cell receptor (beta chain) derives from a study of T-cell memory formation after mild COVID-19. For the study at large: TCR clusters were mostly confined to one donor each. Overall study findings and caveats: Shrinking CD4+ clones resided mostly in CM and EM, and CD8+ ones in EMRA. Some responding clones appeared in pre-infection memory, suggesting cross-reactive memory joined.

Worth noting for this clonotype: What it binds is unknown.

Trimming took 7 bases from V and 4 from J; bases not matched to a gene: 12. This CDR3 is built from 16 residues. Germline V gene lookup returns CDR1 WNHNN and CDR2 SYGVQD (reference sequence). Constant-segment primers and 5'RACE yielded cDNA libraries for TCR alpha and TCR beta, each carrying sample barcodes and UMIs. TCRdb recomputed calls from the 5' RACE reads with MiXCR, one row per CDR3 protein. The table includes about 410,000 distinct CDR3 sequences, about a sixth detected once. The sample consisted of PBMCs or a T cell subset sorted from them (not recorded which). The sequence came from a man younger than 35 who had mild COVID-19 (a few samples of this study predate the infection). Cell type and time point are not known. V and J are TRBV10-1 and TRBJ2-7; the match to TRBD2 covers 11 bases. CDR3 loop: CASILAGGHSSYEQYF. The CDR3 DNA follows: TGCGCCAGCATTTTAGCGGGGGGGCATAGTAGTTACGAGCAGTACTTC.